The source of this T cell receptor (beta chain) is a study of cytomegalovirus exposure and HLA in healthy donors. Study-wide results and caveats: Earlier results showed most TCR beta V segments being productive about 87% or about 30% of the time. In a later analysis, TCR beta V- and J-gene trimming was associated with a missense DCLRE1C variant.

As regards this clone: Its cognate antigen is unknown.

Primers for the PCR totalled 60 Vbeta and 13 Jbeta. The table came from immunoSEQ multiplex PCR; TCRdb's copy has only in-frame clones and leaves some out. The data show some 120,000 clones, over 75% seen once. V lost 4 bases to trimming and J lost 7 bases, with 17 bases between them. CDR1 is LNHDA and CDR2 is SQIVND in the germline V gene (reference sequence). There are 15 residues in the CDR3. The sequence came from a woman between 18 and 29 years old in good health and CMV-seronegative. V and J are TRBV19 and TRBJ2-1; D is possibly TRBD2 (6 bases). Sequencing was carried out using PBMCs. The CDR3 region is CASSNTGTQWNEQFF. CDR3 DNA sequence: TGTGCCAGTAGTAATACCGGGACTCAGTGGAATGAGCAGTTCTTC.